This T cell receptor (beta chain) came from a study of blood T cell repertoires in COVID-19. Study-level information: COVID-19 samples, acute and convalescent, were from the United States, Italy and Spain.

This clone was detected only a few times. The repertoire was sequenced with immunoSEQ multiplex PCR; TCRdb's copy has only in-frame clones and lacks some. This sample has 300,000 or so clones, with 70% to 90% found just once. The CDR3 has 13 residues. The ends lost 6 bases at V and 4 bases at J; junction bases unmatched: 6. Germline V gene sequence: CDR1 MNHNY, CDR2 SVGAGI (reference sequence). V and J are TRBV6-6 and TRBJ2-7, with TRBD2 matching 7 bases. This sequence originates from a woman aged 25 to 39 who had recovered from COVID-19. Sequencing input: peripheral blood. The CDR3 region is CASSRAGVYEQYF. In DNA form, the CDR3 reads TGTGCCAGCAGCCGCGCGGGGGTATACGAGCAGTACTTC.